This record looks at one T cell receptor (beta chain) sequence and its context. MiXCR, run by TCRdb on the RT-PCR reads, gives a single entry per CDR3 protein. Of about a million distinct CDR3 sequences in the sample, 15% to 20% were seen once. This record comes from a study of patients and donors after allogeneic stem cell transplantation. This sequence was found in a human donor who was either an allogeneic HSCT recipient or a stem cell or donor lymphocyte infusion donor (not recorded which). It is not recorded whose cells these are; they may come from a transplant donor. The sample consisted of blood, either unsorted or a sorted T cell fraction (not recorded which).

CDR3 bases: TGTGCCAGCAGTTTTTGGACAGGGGATAACTATGGCTACACCTTC. As protein: CASSFWTGDNYGYTF. The chain is built from TRBV12-3 or TRBV12-4 and TRBJ1-2; 9 bases fit TRBD1. V was pared by 3 bases and J by 1 base, with 3 bases of the junction left unmatched. The CDR3 spans 15 residues.